What follows are 13 T cell receptor beta chains derived from one specimen sequenced in a study of technical replicates of blood from a handful of donors. Here immunoSEQ multiplex PCR was the method, and the copy in TCRdb shows in-frame clones only, minus some. The sample comprises some 64,000 clones, around 97% of which are singletons, and just under 0.2% rests with the top ten. The sequencing input was T cells isolated from PBMCs. The receptors were gathered from a human donor in good health.

The V and J genes are TRBV5-4 and TRBJ2-1; 10 nucleotides align to TRBD2. After removal of 1 base from V and 8 bases from J, the junction contained 6 bases not matched to a gene. Germline V gene lookup returns CDR1 SGHNT and CDR2 YYREEE (reference sequence). The CDR3 loop spans 15 amino acids. This chain's CDR3 is CASSLSTSGSDEQFF. In nucleotides, the CDR3 is TGTGCCAGCAGCTTGTCGACTAGCGGGTCGGATGAGCAGTTCTTC.

The J gene is TRBJ1-5, the V gene TRBV15; D is possibly TRBD1 (6 bases). Per the germline V gene, CDR1 is LNHNV and CDR2 is YYDKDF (reference sequence). This CDR3 comprises 16 residues. V dropped 1 base and J dropped 2 bases, with 12 bases sitting between them. The CDR3 coding sequence is TGTGCCACCAGCAGAGGAGGGGGATTTGGCAATCAGCCCCAGCATTTT. Translating it yields CATSRGGGFGNQPQHF.

J is TRBJ1-2 and V is TRBV30; 7 nucleotides agree with TRBD1. With 7 bases clipped from V and 3 bases from J, the junction kept 5 bases outside the gene matches. Germline-derived CDR1 and CDR2 are GTSNPN and SVGIG (reference sequence). This CDR3 region has 12 residues. CDR3 residues: CALTGNHYGYTF. The CDR3 DNA reads TGTGCCTTGACAGGGAATCACTATGGCTACACCTTC.

The chain couples TRBV7-8 to TRBJ2-5, with 8 bases matching TRBD1. The CDR3 has 15 residues. Germline-derived CDR1 and CDR2 are SGHVS and FQNEAQ. The V segment lost 4 bases and the J segment 4 bases; nucleotides outside the gene matches: 8. CDR3: CASSSRDRQGETQYF. For the CDR3, the DNA is TGTGCCAGCAGCTCCCGGGACAGGCAGGGAGAGACCCAGTACTTC.

The CDR3 nucleotides are TGTGCCAGCAGCGTTCCCAGGGGGACCCAGTACTTC. Its translation is CASSVPRGTQYF. V and J are TRBV9 and TRBJ2-5, with D possibly TRBD1 on 6 matching bases. V lost 2 bases and J 7 bases, leaving 9 bases between the germline ends. CDR1 is SGDLS and CDR2 is YYNGEE in the germline V gene. The CDR3 runs 12 residues.

This clone was seen once. The chain recombines TRBV9 with TRBJ1-4; D perhaps matches TRBD1 (6 bases). V was pared by 3 bases and J by 8 bases, with 17 bases between. Germline loops: CDR1 SGDLS, CDR2 YYNGEE. There are 15 residues in the CDR3. CDR3 DNA sequence: TGTGCCAGCAGCGCGGGGGGGGCAGGGAACGAAAAACTGTTTTTT. This encodes CASSAGGAGNEKLFF.

The chain couples TRBV5-6 to TRBJ1-6; D possibly corresponds to TRBD1 (6 bases). The CDR3 covers 16 residues. Germline loops: CDR1 SGHDT, CDR2 YYEEEE. Trimming removed 4 bases at V and 8 bases at J, with 19 bases between. The CDR3, as DNA: TGTGCCAGCAGCAAACCATACAGGGCGGACGATTCACCCCTCCACTTT. Its translation: CASSKPYRADDSPLHF.

The chain employs TRBV6-1 and TRBJ2-7; D is ambiguous. CDR1 is MNHNS and CDR2 is SASEGT in the germline V gene. The CDR3 extends over 11 amino acids. V was trimmed by 2 bases and J by 5 bases, leaving 4 bases between them. For the CDR3, the DNA is TGTGCCAGCAGTGAATATCACGAGCAGTACTTC. Protein: CASSEYHEQYF.

Written as DNA, the CDR3 is TGCGCCAGCAGCGCAACAGTGTCAACTAATGAAAAACTGTTTTTT. It encodes CASSATVSTNEKLFF. The rearrangement joins TRBV5-1 to TRBJ1-4; the D is unclear. This CDR3 contains 15 residues. Germline V lookup: CDR1 SGHRS, CDR2 YFSETQ. Trimming stripped 4 bases from V and 0 bases from J, with 10 bases between.

The rearrangement links TRBV7-2 to TRBJ1-2, with D tentatively TRBD1 (6 bases). Trimming took off 1 base at V and 4 bases at J, with 7 bases between the two ends. Germline V gene lookup returns CDR1 SGHTA and CDR2 FQGNSA. The CDR3 runs 13 residues. This CDR3 reads CASSLDRAYGYTF. The DNA of the CDR3 is TGTGCCAGCAGCTTAGACAGGGCCTATGGCTACACCTTC.

The V call is TRBV11-3, the J call TRBJ2-3; 10 bases are shared with TRBD1. J lost 3 bases, V lost 5 bases, and 8 bases had no gene match. The CDR3 is 16 amino acids. CDR1 and CDR2 (germline): SGHNT, YENEEA. The CDR3 reads CASSTRQGASTDTQYF. Here the CDR3 DNA reads TGTGCCAGCAGCACCCGACAGGGGGCATCGACAGATACGCAGTATTTT.

This clone was seen a single time. This chain links TRBV10-3 with TRBJ2-6, with D maybe TRBD2 (5 bases). The CDR3 is 15 residues long. The germline V and J ends were trimmed by 1 base and 2 bases, with 6 bases remaining between them. Germline V gene data show CDR1 as ENHRY and CDR2 as SYGVKD. CDR3 sequence: CAISEYGAGANVLTF. CDR3 sequence (DNA): TGTGCCATCAGTGAGTACGGGGCTGGGGCCAACGTCCTGACTTTC.

This clone appeared once. The V call is TRBV19, the J call TRBJ2-7; D is possibly TRBD1 (5 bases). Germline CDR1 reads LNHDA; CDR2 reads SQIVND (reference sequence). The CDR3 runs 13 residues. V lost 4 bases and J lost 5, with 12 bases in between. CDR3 loop: CASSTTRGNEQYF. The CDR3 DNA sequence: TGTGCCAGTAGTACGACAAGGGGAAACGAGCAGTACTTC.